One TCR beta chain is described in this entry. The record originates from a study of blood T cell repertoires in COVID-19. Assay: immunoSEQ multiplex PCR; the TCRdb copy retains only in-frame clones and omits some. The sample lists some 400,000 clones; about 89% were seen once. In Cohort 3, a recovered donor had either two negative PCRs, clearance, or symptom resolution. The clonotype originates from a man under 40 who had recovered from COVID-19. Sequenced input: PBMCs or T cells enriched from blood (not recorded which).

For the CDR3, the DNA is TGTGCCAGCAGTTTCACAGGGGGCGAGGGTGAAAAACTGTTTTTT. Translating it yields CASSFTGGEGEKLFF. The genes are TRBV6-5 and TRBJ1-4; TRBD1 agrees at 9 bases. Germline lookup yields CDR1 MNHEY and CDR2 SVGAGI. The CDR3 consists of 15 residues. The J segment lost 7 bases and the V segment lost 4 bases, leaving 7 bases of the junction unmatched.